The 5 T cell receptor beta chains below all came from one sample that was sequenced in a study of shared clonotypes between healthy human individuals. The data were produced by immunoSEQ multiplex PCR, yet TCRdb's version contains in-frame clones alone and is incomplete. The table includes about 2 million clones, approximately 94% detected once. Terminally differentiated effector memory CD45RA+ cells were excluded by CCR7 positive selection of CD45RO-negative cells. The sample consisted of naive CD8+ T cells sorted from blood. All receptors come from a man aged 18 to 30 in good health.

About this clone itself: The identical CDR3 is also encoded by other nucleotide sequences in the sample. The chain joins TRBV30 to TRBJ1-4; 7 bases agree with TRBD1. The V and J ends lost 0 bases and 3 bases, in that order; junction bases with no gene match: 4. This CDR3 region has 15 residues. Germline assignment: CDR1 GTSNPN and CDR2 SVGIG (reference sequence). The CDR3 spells CAWSVLGGSNEKLFF. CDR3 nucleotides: TGTGCCTGGAGTGTACTAGGGGGCTCTAATGAAAAACTGTTTTTT.

CDR3 sequence reads: CASSLAPGARGYTF. In DNA form, the CDR3 reads TGTGCCAGCAGCTTGGCCCCAGGGGCCCGGGGCTACACCTTC. V is TRBV5-6 and J is TRBJ1-2; tentative D call: TRBD1 (6 bases). This CDR3 has 14 amino acids. Per the germline V gene, CDR1 is SGHDT and CDR2 is YYEEEE. The V end lost 0 bases, the J end lost 8 bases, and 14 bases lay between the germline ends.

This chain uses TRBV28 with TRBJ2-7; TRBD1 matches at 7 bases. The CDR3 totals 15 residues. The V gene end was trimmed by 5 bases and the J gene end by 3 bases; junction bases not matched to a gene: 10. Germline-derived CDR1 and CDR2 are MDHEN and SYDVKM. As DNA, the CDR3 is TGTGCCAGCAGTCCCACCTTGCAGGGGGACTACGAGCAGTACTTC. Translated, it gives CASSPTLQGDYEQYF.

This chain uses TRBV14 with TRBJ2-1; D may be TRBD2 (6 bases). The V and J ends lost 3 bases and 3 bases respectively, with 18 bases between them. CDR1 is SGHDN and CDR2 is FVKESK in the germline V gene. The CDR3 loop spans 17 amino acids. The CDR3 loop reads CASSHKRLVSLYNEQFF. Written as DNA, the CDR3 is TGTGCCAGCAGCCATAAGAGACTAGTGTCCCTCTACAATGAGCAGTTCTTC.

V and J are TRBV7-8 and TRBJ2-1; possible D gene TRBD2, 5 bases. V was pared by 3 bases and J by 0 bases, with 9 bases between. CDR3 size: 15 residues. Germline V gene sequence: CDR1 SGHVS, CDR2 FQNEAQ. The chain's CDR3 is CASSFPGSSYNEQFF. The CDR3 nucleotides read TGTGCCAGCAGCTTCCCGGGAAGCTCCTACAATGAGCAGTTCTTC.